This TCR beta chain was identified in a study of CD4 T cells in relation to SARS-CoV-2 and coronaviruses. Turning to this clone: Its target is not known.

CD4 enrichment then naive enrichment separated naive from memory CD4+ cells. For approximately 10 days, 10^5 sorted CD4+ cells grew with T cell-depleted PBMCs and CEF. The ends were cut back, 4 bases at V and 3 bases at J, with 13 bases in the middle. Germline V lookup: CDR1 SGHTA, CDR2 FQGNSA. This CDR3 contains 14 residues. Assay: immunoSEQ multiplex PCR; the TCRdb copy retains only in-frame clones and omits some. The repertoire holds about 40,000 clones, with over 60% as singletons. Study observations and caveats: In 55% to 75% of donors, memory CD4+ clonotypes crossrecognized SARS-CoV-2 and at least one common cold coronavirus spike.

The chain couples TRBV7-2 to TRBJ2-7; D is uncertain. The clonotype comes from an adult with COVID-19. The sequenced sample was memory CD4+ T cells from PBMCs, cultured in vitro. Here the CDR3 reads CASSYPPHRYEQYF. CDR3 nucleotide sequence: TGTGCCAGCAGCTACCCTCCCCACCGCTACGAGCAGTACTTC.